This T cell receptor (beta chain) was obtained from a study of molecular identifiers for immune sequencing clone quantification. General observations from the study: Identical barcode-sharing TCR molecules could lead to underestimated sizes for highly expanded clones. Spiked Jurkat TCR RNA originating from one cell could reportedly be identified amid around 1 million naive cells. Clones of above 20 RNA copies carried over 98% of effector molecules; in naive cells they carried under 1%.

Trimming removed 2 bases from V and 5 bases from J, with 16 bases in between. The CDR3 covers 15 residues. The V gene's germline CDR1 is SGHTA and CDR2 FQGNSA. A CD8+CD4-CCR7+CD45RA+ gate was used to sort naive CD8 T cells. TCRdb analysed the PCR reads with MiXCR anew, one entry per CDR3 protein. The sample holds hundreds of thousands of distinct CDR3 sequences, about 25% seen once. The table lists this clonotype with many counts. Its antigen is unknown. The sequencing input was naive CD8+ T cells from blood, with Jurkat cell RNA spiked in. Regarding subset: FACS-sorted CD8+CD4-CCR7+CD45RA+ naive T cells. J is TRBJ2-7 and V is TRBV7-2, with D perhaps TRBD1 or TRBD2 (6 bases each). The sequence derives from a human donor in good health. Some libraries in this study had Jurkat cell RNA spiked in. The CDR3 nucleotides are TGTGCCAGCAGCTTACAATCCCTCGGGGGCGACGAGCAGTACTTC. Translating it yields CASSLQSLGGDEQYF.